This TCR beta chain is from a study of blood T cell repertoires in COVID-19 (dated by TCRdb to about 2020). Regarding the study in general: Collaborator samples came from the United States, Italy and Spain and covered acute and convalescent phases of COVID-19. The prospective study material was composed of cDNA or gDNA derived from T cells, B-cell-depleted T cells, or PBMCs. The dataset comprised deeply sampled blood TCRbeta repertoires from subjects exposed to, actively infected with, or recovered from COVID-19. The repertoires were released in a freely available public database meant as a resource for research on the immune response to SARS-CoV-2. The samples were drawn from two sources: the first 160 participants of the ongoing ImmuneRACE study, and fewer than 1,500 subjects contributed by 6 global collaborators. A de-identified subject ID, COVID-19 status, age in years and sex were almost always included in the sample metadata. Where available, HLA class I and class II types were obtained from metadata supplied by the sample provider rather than from assay-based typing. Results and caveats for the whole study, not just this receptor: The amount of clinical and demographic metadata varied by source and participant and was provided uncurated.

Including the terminal cysteine and phenylalanine, the CDR3 comprises 13 residues. Kept here is only the CDR3 DNA, which spans 39 bases and is read in frame from base 1. Trimming takes 3 bases from V and 1 base from J, and the germline ends sit 6 bases apart. The germline V gene (reference sequence) provides CDR1 SEHNR and CDR2 FQNEAQ. At one collaborating source in Seattle, patients were enrolled during active infection and were followed longitudinally through the course of disease. Each collaborating institution followed its own protocols to collect whole blood in K2EDTA tubes. For TCRbeta analysis, collaborators shipped samples as frozen whole blood, isolated PBMCs, or DNA extracted from either of those sample types. The immunoSEQ Assay, a bias-controlled multiplex PCR, was used to amplify TCRbeta CDR3 regions from genomic DNA. As for the authors' bioinformatics: Nucleated cell counts per sample were estimated from amplification of reference gene primers within the assay. Sequence reads were collapsed and filtered to measure the absolute abundance of every unique TCRbeta CDR3 rearrangement. For each sample, productive Simpson clonality was calculated as the square root of Simpson's diversity index over productive rearrangements. As stored in TCRdb, this immuneACCESS dataset retains in-frame rearrangements with V and J assigned. A fraction of the clones does not appear; measured against another copy, unresolved V genes explain less than half of the discrepancy, and the remainder lacks a known reason. For V, J and clone size, that table is used; D and trimming come from the DNA. For this sample the table gives 150,000 to 200,000 clones, of which roughly 82% were detected only once. About 7.8% of the sample is taken by the ten largest.

A remark on this clone: The antigen it binds to is not known. Per-nucleotide qualities are absent, and no much larger clonotype sits a single base away.

This TCR came from a woman aged 55 to 70 with COVID-19, enrolled during active disease. Sequencing was carried out using peripheral blood. The chain was built from TRBV7-9 and TRBJ1-1; the D region possibly corresponds to TRBD1 (6 bases align). The CDR3 amino acid sequence is: CASSLGQNTEAFF. DNA sequence: TGTGCCAGCAGCTTGGGACAGAACACTGAAGCTTTCTTT.